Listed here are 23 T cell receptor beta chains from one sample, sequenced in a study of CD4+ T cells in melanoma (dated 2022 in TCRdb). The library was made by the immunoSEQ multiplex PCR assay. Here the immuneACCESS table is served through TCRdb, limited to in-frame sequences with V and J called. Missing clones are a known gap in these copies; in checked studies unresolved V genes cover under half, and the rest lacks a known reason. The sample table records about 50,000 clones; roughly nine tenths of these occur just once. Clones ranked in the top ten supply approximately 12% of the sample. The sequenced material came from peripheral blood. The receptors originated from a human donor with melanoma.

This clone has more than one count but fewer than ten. This CDR3 is CASSVDGSGLAEAFF. CDR3 bases: TGTGCCAGCAGCGTCGACGGGTCAGGTCTCGCTGAAGCTTTCTTT. The chain links TRBV9 to TRBJ1-1; D call uncertain. V lost 2 bases to trimming and J lost 6 bases, with 17 bases between them. The germline V gene encodes CDR1 SGDLS and CDR2 YYNGEE. The CDR3 spans 15 residues.

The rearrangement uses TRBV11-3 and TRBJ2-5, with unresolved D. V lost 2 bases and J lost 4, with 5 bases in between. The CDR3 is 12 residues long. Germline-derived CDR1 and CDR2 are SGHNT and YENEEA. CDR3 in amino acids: CASSLKGETQYF. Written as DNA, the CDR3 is TGTGCCAGCAGCTTAAAAGGAGAGACCCAGTACTTC.

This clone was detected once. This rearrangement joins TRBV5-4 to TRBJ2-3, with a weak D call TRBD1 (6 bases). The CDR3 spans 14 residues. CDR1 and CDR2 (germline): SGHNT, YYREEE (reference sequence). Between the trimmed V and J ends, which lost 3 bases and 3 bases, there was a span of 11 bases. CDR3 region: CASSSKDRTDTQYF. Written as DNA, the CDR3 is TGTGCCAGCAGCTCAAAGGACAGAACAGATACGCAGTATTTT.

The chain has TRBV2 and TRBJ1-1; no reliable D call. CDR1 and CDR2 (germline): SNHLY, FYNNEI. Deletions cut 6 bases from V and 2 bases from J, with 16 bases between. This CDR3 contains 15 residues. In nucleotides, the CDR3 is TGTGCCAGCAGCGCCCAAGGTGCGGTCAACACTGAAGCTTTCTTT. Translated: CASSAQGAVNTEAFF. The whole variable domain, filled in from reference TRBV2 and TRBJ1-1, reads EPEVTQTPSHQVTQMGQEVILRCVPISNHLYFYWYRQILGQKVEFLVSFYNNEISEKSEIFDDQFSVERPDGSNFTLKIRSTKLEDSAMYFCASSAQGAVNTEAFFGQGTRLTVV.

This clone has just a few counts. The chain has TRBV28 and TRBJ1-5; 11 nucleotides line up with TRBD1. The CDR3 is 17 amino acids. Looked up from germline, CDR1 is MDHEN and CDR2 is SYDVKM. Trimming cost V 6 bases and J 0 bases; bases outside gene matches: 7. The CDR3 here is CASRNRDRGYSNQPQHF. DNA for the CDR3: TGTGCCAGCAGAAACCGGGACAGGGGGTATAGCAATCAGCCCCAGCATTTT.

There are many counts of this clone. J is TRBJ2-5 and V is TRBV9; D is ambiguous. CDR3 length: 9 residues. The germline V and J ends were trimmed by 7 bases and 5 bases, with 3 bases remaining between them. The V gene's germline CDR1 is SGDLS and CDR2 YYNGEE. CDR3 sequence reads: CASGETQYF. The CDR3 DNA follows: TGTGCCAGCGGGGAGACCCAGTACTTC.

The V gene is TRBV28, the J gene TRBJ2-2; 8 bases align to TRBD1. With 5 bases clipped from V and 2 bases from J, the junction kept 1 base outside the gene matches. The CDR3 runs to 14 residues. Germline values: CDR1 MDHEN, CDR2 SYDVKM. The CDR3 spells CASSGQGNTGELFF. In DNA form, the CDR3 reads TGTGCCAGCAGTGGACAGGGAAACACCGGGGAGCTGTTTTTT.

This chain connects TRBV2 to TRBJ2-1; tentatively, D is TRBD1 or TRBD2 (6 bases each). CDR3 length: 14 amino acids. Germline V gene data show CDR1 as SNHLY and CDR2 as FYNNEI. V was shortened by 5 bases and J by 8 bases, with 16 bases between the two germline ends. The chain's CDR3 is CASSRRTGADEQFF. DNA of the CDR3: TGTGCCAGCAGTCGCCGTACGGGGGCCGATGAGCAGTTCTTC.

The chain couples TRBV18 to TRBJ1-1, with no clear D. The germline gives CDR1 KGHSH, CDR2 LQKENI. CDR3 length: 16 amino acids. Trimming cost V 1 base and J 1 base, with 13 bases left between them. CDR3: CASSPLPAAGNTEAFF. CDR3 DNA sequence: TGTGCCAGCTCACCACTTCCCGCGGCGGGGAACACTGAAGCTTTCTTT.

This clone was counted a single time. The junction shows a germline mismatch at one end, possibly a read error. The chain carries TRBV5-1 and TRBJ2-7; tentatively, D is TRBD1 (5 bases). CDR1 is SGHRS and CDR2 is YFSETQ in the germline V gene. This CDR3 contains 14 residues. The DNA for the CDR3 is TGTGCCAGCAGCCCGCCATCCACAGGCCGCGAGCAGTACTTC. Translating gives CASSPPSTGREQYF.

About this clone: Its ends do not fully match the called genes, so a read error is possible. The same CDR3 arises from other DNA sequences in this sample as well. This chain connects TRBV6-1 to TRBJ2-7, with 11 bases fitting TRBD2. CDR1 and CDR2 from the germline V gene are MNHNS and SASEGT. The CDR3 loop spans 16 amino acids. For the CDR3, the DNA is TGTGCCAGTAGTGAAGCGCTTCTAGCGGGGGGCGACGAGCAGTACTTC. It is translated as CASSEALLAGGDEQYF.

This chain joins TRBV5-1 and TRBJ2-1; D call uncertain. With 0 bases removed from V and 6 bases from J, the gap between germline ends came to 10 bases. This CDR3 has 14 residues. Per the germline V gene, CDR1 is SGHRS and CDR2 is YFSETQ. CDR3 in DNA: TGCGCCAGCAGCTTGGGCACGGCACTCAATGAGCAGTTCTTC. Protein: CASSLGTALNEQFF.

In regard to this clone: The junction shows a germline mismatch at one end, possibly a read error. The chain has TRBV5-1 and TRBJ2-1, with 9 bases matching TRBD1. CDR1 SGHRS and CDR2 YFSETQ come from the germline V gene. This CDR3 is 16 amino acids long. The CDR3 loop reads CASRLDRGREWNEQFF. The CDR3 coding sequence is TGCGCCAGCAGGTTGGACAGGGGTCGGGAGTGGAATGAGCAGTTCTTC.

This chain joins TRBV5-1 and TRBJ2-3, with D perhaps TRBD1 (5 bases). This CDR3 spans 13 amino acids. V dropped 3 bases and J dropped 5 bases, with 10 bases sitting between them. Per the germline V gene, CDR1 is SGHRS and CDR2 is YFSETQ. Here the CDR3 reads CASSSNQGDTQYF. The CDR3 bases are TGCGCCAGCAGCTCTAACCAGGGAGATACGCAGTATTTT.

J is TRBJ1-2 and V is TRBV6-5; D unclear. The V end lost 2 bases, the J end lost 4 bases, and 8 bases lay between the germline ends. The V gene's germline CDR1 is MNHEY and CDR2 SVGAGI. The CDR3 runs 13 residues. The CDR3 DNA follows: TGTGCCAGCAGTTACGGGGTAGGCTATGGCTACACCTTC. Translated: CASSYGVGYGYTF.

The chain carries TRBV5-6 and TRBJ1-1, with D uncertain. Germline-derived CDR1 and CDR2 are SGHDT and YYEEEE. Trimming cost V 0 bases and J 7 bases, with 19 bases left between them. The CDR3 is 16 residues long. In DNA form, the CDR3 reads TGTGCCAGCAGCTTGGGAAATAGTGGCCGGGCTGGTGAAGCTTTCTTT. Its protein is CASSLGNSGRAGEAFF.

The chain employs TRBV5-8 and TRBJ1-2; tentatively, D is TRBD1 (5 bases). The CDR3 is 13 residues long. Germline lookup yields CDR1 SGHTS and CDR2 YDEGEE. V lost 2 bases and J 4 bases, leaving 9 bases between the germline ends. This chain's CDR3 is CASSLNGGYGYTF. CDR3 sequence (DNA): TGTGCCAGCAGCTTAAATGGGGGCTATGGCTACACCTTC.

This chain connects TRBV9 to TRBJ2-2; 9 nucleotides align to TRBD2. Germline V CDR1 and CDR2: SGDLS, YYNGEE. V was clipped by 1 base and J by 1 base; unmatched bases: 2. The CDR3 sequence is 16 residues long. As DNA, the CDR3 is TGTGCCAGCAGCGTAAATAGCGGGGGGAACACCGGGGAGCTGTTTTTT. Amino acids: CASSVNSGGNTGELFF.

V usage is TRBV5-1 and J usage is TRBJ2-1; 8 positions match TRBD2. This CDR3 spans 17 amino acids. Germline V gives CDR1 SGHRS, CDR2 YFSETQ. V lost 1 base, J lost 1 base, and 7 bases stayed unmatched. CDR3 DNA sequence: TGCGCCAGCAGCTTGTCCGGGGGGGGTCGGTCCTACAATGAGCAGTTCTTC. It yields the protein CASSLSGGGRSYNEQFF. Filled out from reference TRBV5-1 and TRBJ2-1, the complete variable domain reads KAGVTQTPRYLIKTRGQQVTLSCSPISGHRSVSWYQQTPGQGLQFLFEYFSETQRNKGNFPGRFSGRQFSNSRSEMNVSTLELGDSALYLCASSLSGGGRSYNEQFFGPGTRLTVL.

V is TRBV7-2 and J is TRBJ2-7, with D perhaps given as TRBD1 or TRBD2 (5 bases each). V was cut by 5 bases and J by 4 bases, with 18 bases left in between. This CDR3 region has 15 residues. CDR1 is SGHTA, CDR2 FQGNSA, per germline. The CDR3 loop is CASSIGGGIPYEQYF. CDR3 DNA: TGTGCCAGCAGCATAGGTGGGGGAATTCCTTACGAGCAGTACTTC.

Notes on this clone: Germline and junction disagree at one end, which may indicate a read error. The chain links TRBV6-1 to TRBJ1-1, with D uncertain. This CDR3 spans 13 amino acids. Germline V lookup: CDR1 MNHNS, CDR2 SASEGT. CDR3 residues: CASSGLGNNEAFF. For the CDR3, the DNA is TGTGCCAGCAGTGGATTAGGGAACAATGAAGCTTTCTTT.

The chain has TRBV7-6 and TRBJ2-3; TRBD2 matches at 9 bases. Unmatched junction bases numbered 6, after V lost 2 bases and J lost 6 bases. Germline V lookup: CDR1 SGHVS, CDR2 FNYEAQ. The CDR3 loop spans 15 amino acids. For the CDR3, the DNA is TGTGCCAGCAGCTTAAGCGGGGGGATGGGGGATACGCAGTATTTT. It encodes CASSLSGGMGDTQYF.

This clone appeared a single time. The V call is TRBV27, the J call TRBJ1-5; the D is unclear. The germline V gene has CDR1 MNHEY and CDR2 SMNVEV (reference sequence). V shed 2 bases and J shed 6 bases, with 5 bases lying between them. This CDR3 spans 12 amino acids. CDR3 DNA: TGTGCCAGCAGTTTACTCGGTCAGCCCCAGCATTTT. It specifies CASSLLGQPQHF.